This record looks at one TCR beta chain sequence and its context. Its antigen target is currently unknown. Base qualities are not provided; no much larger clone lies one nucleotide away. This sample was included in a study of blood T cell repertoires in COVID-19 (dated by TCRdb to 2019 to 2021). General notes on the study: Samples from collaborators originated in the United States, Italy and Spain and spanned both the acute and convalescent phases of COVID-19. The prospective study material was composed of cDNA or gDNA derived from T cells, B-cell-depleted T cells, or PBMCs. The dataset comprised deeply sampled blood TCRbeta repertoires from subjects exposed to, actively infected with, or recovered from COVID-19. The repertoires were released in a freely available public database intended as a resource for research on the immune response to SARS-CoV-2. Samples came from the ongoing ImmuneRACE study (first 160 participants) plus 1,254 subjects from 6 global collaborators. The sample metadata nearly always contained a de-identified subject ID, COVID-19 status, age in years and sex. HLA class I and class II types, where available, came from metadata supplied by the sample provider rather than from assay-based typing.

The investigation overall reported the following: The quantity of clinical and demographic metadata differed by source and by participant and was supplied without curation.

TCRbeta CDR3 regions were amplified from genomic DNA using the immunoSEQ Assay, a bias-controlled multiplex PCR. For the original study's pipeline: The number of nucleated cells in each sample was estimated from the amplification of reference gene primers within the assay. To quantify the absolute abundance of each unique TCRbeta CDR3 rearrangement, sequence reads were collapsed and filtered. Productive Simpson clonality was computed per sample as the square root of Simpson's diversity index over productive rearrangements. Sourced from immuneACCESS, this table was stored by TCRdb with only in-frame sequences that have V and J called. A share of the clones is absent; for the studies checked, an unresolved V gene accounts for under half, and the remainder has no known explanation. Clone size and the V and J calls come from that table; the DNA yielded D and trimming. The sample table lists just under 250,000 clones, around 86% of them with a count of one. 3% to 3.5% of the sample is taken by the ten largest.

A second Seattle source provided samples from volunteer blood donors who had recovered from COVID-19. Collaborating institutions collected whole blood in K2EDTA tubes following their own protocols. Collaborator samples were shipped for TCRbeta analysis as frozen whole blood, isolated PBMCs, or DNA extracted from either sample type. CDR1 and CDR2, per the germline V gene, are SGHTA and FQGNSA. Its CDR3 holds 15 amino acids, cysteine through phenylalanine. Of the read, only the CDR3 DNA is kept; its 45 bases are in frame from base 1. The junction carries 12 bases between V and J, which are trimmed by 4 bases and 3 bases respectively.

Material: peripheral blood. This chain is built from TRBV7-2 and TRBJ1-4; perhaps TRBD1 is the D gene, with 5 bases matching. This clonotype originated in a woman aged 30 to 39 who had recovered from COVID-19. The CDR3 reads CASSSDRYSNEKLFF. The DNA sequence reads TGTGCCAGCAGCTCAGACAGATACTCTAATGAAAAACTGTTTTTT.